The rows below give T cell receptor beta chains drawn from one sample of a study of blood T cell repertoires in COVID-19. TCRdb's copy holds only in-frame clones and misses some; the assay was immunoSEQ multiplex PCR. Of roughly 67,000 clones in the sample, 93% were seen once. The sequencing sample was made of peripheral blood. These receptors were collected from a man between 65 and 80 years old with active COVID-19. Both conserved end residues are part of each CDR3. Fields, in order: clone size, D gene, V gene, J gene, CDR3 DNA, CDR3 protein. The D gene is left open where the match is weak. Size values are once, few and many counts, or a class for expanded clones, and some rows have none.

abundance: once
d_gene: TRBD1
v_gene: TRBV24-1
j_gene: TRBJ2-3
CDR3nt: TGTGCCACCAGTGACCCTACCGGGACAGGGTTGACAGATACGCAGTATTTT
CDR3aa: CATSDPTGTGLTDTQYF

abundance: .
d_gene: .
v_gene: TRBV18
j_gene: TRBJ1-4
CDR3nt: TGTGCCAGCTCACCTGACACTGCAACTAATGAAAAACTGTTTTTT
CDR3aa: CASSPDTATNEKLFF

abundance: once
d_gene: .
v_gene: TRBV28
j_gene: TRBJ1-5
CDR3nt: TGTGCCAGCAGTTTCCAGAATCAGCCCCAGCATTTT
CDR3aa: CASSFQNQPQHF

abundance: .
d_gene: TRBD1
v_gene: TRBV12-3/TRBV12-4
j_gene: TRBJ1-2
CDR3nt: TGTGCCAGCAGGATAAGACAGGGGGATGGCTACACCTTC
CDR3aa: CASRIRQGDGYTF

abundance: .
d_gene: .
v_gene: TRBV7-3
j_gene: TRBJ1-5
CDR3nt: TGTGCCAGACTGGGCGACCAGCCCCAGCATTTT
CDR3aa: CARLGDQPQHF

abundance: .
d_gene: TRBD2
v_gene: TRBV6-5
j_gene: TRBJ2-1
CDR3nt: TGTGCCAGCAGAACGGGGGGGCAGCAGTTCTTC
CDR3aa: CASRTGGQQFF

abundance: .
d_gene: .
v_gene: TRBV24-1
j_gene: TRBJ2-3
CDR3nt: TGTGCCACCAGTGCCCCAGTCGGAGGGACAGATACGCAGTATTTT
CDR3aa: CATSAPVGGTDTQYF

abundance: .
d_gene: .
v_gene: TRBV7-8
j_gene: TRBJ1-5
CDR3nt: TGTGCCAGCCGCCAGCTGGGGGGGGCGGTGGGGCAGCCCCAGCATTTT
CDR3aa: CASRQLGGAVGQPQHF

abundance: .
d_gene: .
v_gene: TRBV9
j_gene: TRBJ1-2
CDR3nt: TGTGCCAGCAGCGTAGGTCCAGGGAACTATGGCTACACCTTC
CDR3aa: CASSVGPGNYGYTF

abundance: .
d_gene: TRBD1
v_gene: TRBV29-1
j_gene: TRBJ2-3
CDR3nt: TGCAGCGTTAGCCGGACAGGGGGCCGGACAGATACGCAGTATTTT
CDR3aa: CSVSRTGGRTDTQYF

abundance: .
d_gene: .
v_gene: TRBV7-2
j_gene: TRBJ1-2
CDR3nt: TGTGCCAGCAGCTCTTACGGTCCCGGGGGTTCTGGCTACACCTTC
CDR3aa: CASSSYGPGGSGYTF

abundance: .
d_gene: TRBD1
v_gene: TRBV19
j_gene: TRBJ1-4
CDR3nt: TGTGCCAGTAGCCTCAGGGGGCTGTCGACTGAAAAACTGTTTTTT
CDR3aa: CASSLRGLSTEKLFF

abundance: .
d_gene: TRBD2
v_gene: TRBV27
j_gene: TRBJ2-1
CDR3nt: TGTGCCAGCAGGACGACTAGCGGGGGTGTGTACAATGAGCAGTTCTTC
CDR3aa: CASRTTSGGVYNEQFF

abundance: .
d_gene: .
v_gene: TRBV7-2
j_gene: TRBJ1-1
CDR3nt: TGTGCCAGCAGCTTTACGACAAGCAACACTGAAGCTTTCTTT
CDR3aa: CASSFTTSNTEAFF

abundance: .
d_gene: .
v_gene: TRBV29-1
j_gene: TRBJ2-7
CDR3nt: TGCAGCGTTGTGACAGGAATGAACGAGCAGTACTTC
CDR3aa: CSVVTGMNEQYF

abundance: .
d_gene: .
v_gene: TRBV19
j_gene: TRBJ1-2
CDR3nt: TGTGCCAGTAGTATACGCGGGAGCTACACCTTC
CDR3aa: CASSIRGSYTF

abundance: once
d_gene: .
v_gene: TRBV28
j_gene: TRBJ1-2
CDR3nt: TGTGCCAGCAGTTTATCCGGGTTAAGCTCCTATGGCTACACCTTC
CDR3aa: CASSLSGLSSYGYTF

abundance: .
d_gene: .
v_gene: TRBV10-3
j_gene: TRBJ2-7
CDR3nt: TGTGCCATCACTGAGAGAACATCCTACGAGCAGTACTTC
CDR3aa: CAITERTSYEQYF

abundance: .
d_gene: .
v_gene: TRBV5-1
j_gene: TRBJ1-1
CDR3nt: TGCGCCAGCAGCTTGGACGACGGGGGGGACACTGAAGCTTTCTTT
CDR3aa: CASSLDDGGDTEAFF

abundance: .
d_gene: TRBD1
v_gene: TRBV6-5
j_gene: TRBJ1-2
CDR3nt: TGTGCCAGCAGTCGCGGGACAGGGTATGGCTACACCTTC
CDR3aa: CASSRGTGYGYTF

abundance: .
d_gene: .
v_gene: TRBV6-5
j_gene: TRBJ2-5
CDR3nt: TGTGCCAGCCAAACCGGGGGTGGACAAGAGACCCAGTACTTC
CDR3aa: CASQTGGGQETQYF

abundance: once
d_gene: .
v_gene: TRBV3-1/TRBV3-2
j_gene: TRBJ2-5
CDR3nt: TGTGCCAGCAGCCAAGATCCGACACTAGTTGGAGAGACCCAGTACTTC
CDR3aa: CASSQDPTLVGETQYF

abundance: once
d_gene: TRBD1
v_gene: TRBV6-2/TRBV6-3
j_gene: TRBJ1-6
CDR3nt: TGTGCCAGCAGACCTGCACAGGGGGCAGCTTCACCCCTCCACTTT
CDR3aa: CASRPAQGAASPLHF

abundance: once
d_gene: .
v_gene: TRBV11-3
j_gene: TRBJ2-5
CDR3nt: TGTGCCAGCAGCTTGACACAAGAGACCCAGTACTTC
CDR3aa: CASSLTQETQYF

abundance: .
d_gene: TRBD1
v_gene: TRBV4-1
j_gene: TRBJ2-2
CDR3nt: TGCGCCAGCAGCCTTGACAGGGAATGGGCCGGGGAGCTGTTTTTT
CDR3aa: CASSLDREWAGELFF

abundance: once
d_gene: TRBD2
v_gene: TRBV11-2
j_gene: TRBJ2-3
CDR3nt: TGTGCCAGCAGCTTAGTCGCGGGGGGGTCAGATACGCAGTATTTT
CDR3aa: CASSLVAGGSDTQYF

abundance: .
d_gene: .
v_gene: TRBV2
j_gene: TRBJ1-5
CDR3nt: TGTGCCAGCAGTGAGGAGGAGGTTAATCAGCCCCAGCATTTT
CDR3aa: CASSEEEVNQPQHF

abundance: .
d_gene: .
v_gene: TRBV18
j_gene: TRBJ1-2
CDR3nt: TGTGCCAGCTCACCCCCCGTGGACTTTGGCTACACCTTC
CDR3aa: CASSPPVDFGYTF

abundance: .
d_gene: TRBD1
v_gene: TRBV3-1/TRBV3-2
j_gene: TRBJ1-5
CDR3nt: TGTGCCAGCAGCCAATCGCGGCAGGGGGCATCCCAGCCCCAGCATTTT
CDR3aa: CASSQSRQGASQPQHF

abundance: .
d_gene: .
v_gene: TRBV2
j_gene: TRBJ2-5
CDR3nt: TGTGCCAGCAGCCTACCCCGCCAAGAGACCCAGTACTTC
CDR3aa: CASSLPRQETQYF

abundance: .
d_gene: TRBD2
v_gene: TRBV6-5
j_gene: TRBJ2-3
CDR3nt: TGTGCCAGCAGGGCGGGACTAAGTATAGATACGCAGTATTTT
CDR3aa: CASRAGLSIDTQYF

abundance: .
d_gene: .
v_gene: TRBV3-1/TRBV3-2
j_gene: TRBJ2-1
CDR3nt: TGTGCCAGCAGCCCCTGGGAGCGTCGCTACAATGAGCAGTTCTTC
CDR3aa: CASSPWERRYNEQFF

abundance: .
d_gene: TRBD2
v_gene: TRBV13
j_gene: TRBJ2-5
CDR3nt: TGTGCCAGCCAGCTAGCGGGGGTCCAAGAGACCCAGTACTTC
CDR3aa: CASQLAGVQETQYF

abundance: once
d_gene: .
v_gene: TRBV20-1
j_gene: TRBJ1-4
CDR3nt: TGCAGTGCTAGCGGGGAAAAACTGTTTTTT
CDR3aa: CSASGEKLFF

abundance: .
d_gene: .
v_gene: TRBV24-1
j_gene: TRBJ1-1
CDR3nt: TGTGCCACCAGTCTTAGCGGGAACACTGAAGCTTTCTTT
CDR3aa: CATSLSGNTEAFF

abundance: .
d_gene: TRBD1
v_gene: TRBV11-3
j_gene: TRBJ2-3
CDR3nt: TGTGCCAGCAGCGTTCGGACAGGGAGGACAGATACGCAGTATTTT
CDR3aa: CASSVRTGRTDTQYF

abundance: .
d_gene: .
v_gene: TRBV7-2
j_gene: TRBJ1-2
CDR3nt: TGTGCCAGCAGCTTAGGGGAGGCAGTGGGAGGCTACACCTTC
CDR3aa: CASSLGEAVGGYTF

abundance: .
d_gene: .
v_gene: TRBV5-5
j_gene: TRBJ2-2
CDR3nt: TGTGCCAGCAGCTTGTATATCGCGAACACCGGGGAGCTGTTTTTT
CDR3aa: CASSLYIANTGELFF

abundance: few
d_gene: .
v_gene: TRBV10-1
j_gene: TRBJ1-6
CDR3nt: TGCGCCAGCAGTGACACCTATAATTCACCCCTCCACTTT
CDR3aa: CASSDTYNSPLHF

abundance: .
d_gene: .
v_gene: TRBV7-3
j_gene: TRBJ2-1
CDR3nt: TGTGCCAGCAGCTTAATCGCCCCAGCGGATGAGCAGTTCTTC
CDR3aa: CASSLIAPADEQFF

abundance: once
d_gene: .
v_gene: TRBV10-1
j_gene: TRBJ1-5
CDR3nt: TGCGCCTCCCTTGAAATCGAGCTTGGGCCCCAGCATTTT
CDR3aa: CASLEIELGPQHF

abundance: .
d_gene: TRBD1
v_gene: TRBV7-9
j_gene: TRBJ1-1
CDR3nt: TGTGCCAGCAGTGAACAGGGGGCGCTGAGGACTGAAGCTTTCTTT
CDR3aa: CASSEQGALRTEAFF

abundance: .
d_gene: .
v_gene: TRBV19
j_gene: TRBJ2-3
CDR3nt: TGTGCCAGTAGTATAGATTGGAGTGAAAGAAGAAGCACAGATACGCAGTATTTT
CDR3aa: CASSIDWSERRSTDTQYF

abundance: .
d_gene: TRBD1
v_gene: TRBV7-6
j_gene: TRBJ2-7
CDR3nt: TGTGCCAGCAGCCCGTCGACAGGGCGGTCTTACGAGCAGTACTTC
CDR3aa: CASSPSTGRSYEQYF

abundance: .
d_gene: .
v_gene: TRBV5-6
j_gene: TRBJ2-1
CDR3nt: TGTGCCAGCAGCTTGTTCCGGGGAGGCTTCTACAATGAGCAGTTCTTC
CDR3aa: CASSLFRGGFYNEQFF

abundance: .
d_gene: .
v_gene: TRBV5-4
j_gene: TRBJ2-2
CDR3nt: TGTGCCAGCAAGAAGGGAGGAGGCACCGGGGAGCTGTTTTTT
CDR3aa: CASKKGGGTGELFF

abundance: .
d_gene: .
v_gene: TRBV6-6
j_gene: TRBJ1-3
CDR3nt: TGTGCCAGCAGAGCAGGGGTAGGAGGAAACACCATATATTTT
CDR3aa: CASRAGVGGNTIYF

abundance: .
d_gene: .
v_gene: TRBV3-1/TRBV3-2
j_gene: TRBJ2-1
CDR3nt: TGTGCCAGCAGCCAAGATGCGACAGGGAGGCATGAGCAGTTCTTC
CDR3aa: CASSQDATGRHEQFF

abundance: few
d_gene: .
v_gene: TRBV28
j_gene: TRBJ1-4
CDR3nt: TGTGCCAGCAGTTTAGGGGTTGGGAGACAGGCAACTAATGAAAAACTGTTTTTT
CDR3aa: CASSLGVGRQATNEKLFF

abundance: .
d_gene: .
v_gene: TRBV20-1
j_gene: TRBJ1-1
CDR3nt: TGCAGTGTTAGTCAGGAGGGCACTGAAGCTTTCTTT
CDR3aa: CSVSQEGTEAFF

abundance: .
d_gene: TRBD2
v_gene: TRBV11-3
j_gene: TRBJ2-1
CDR3nt: TGTGCCAGCAGCTTAGATTCCCCTGAACTAGCGGGGGGGTCCAGTGAGCAGTTCTTC
CDR3aa: CASSLDSPELAGGSSEQFF

abundance: .
d_gene: .
v_gene: TRBV5-6
j_gene: TRBJ1-3
CDR3nt: TGTGCCAGCAGCTTGGCCGGGACATGGCCTGGAAACACCATATATTTT
CDR3aa: CASSLAGTWPGNTIYF

abundance: .
d_gene: .
v_gene: TRBV5-6
j_gene: TRBJ1-2
CDR3nt: TGTGCCAGCAGCCCGGGGAGGCGGGAGTATGGCTACACCTTC
CDR3aa: CASSPGRREYGYTF

abundance: .
d_gene: TRBD1
v_gene: TRBV18
j_gene: TRBJ1-2
CDR3nt: TGTGCCAGCTCACCAGGTCCGGGGACAGGGAATGGCTACACCTTC
CDR3aa: CASSPGPGTGNGYTF

abundance: .
d_gene: .
v_gene: TRBV20-1
j_gene: TRBJ2-3
CDR3nt: TGCAGTGCTTTCGCCGGGACAACGCAGTATTTT
CDR3aa: CSAFAGTTQYF